Shown below are 24 T cell receptor beta chains from a single sample sequenced in a study of blood T cell repertoires in COVID-19. Produced via immunoSEQ multiplex PCR; TCRdb's table is partial and in-frame only. The sample has some 300,000 clones, 85% to 90% seen once. The sample taken for sequencing was PBMCs or T cells enriched from blood (not recorded which). The receptors derive from a woman aged 30 to 39 who had recovered from COVID-19.

A word on this clone: This CDR3 is also generated by other DNA sequences in the sample. The rearrangement uses TRBV5-1 and TRBJ2-5; no firm D call. V was trimmed by 0 bases and J by 5 bases, leaving 5 bases between them. This CDR3 region has 12 residues. CDR1 and CDR2 (germline): SGHRS, YFSETQ. DNA of the CDR3: TGCGCCAGCAGCTTGGCTGGCGAGACCCAGTACTTC. Translated, it gives CASSLAGETQYF.

V gene TRBV7-6 combines with J gene TRBJ1-4; 9 bases are shared with TRBD1. The CDR3 extends over 17 amino acids. Germline V CDR1 and CDR2: SGHVS, FNYEAQ. Germline trimming cut 2 bases from V and 8 bases from J; bases unmatched to any gene: 12. In nucleotides, the CDR3 is TGTGCCAGCAGCTTATCCATAGGGACAGGGAGGGGCGAAAAACTGTTTTTT. The encoded protein is CASSLSIGTGRGEKLFF.

The rearrangement joins TRBV6-2 or TRBV6-3 to TRBJ2-3; D remains unclear. Germline V CDR1 and CDR2: MNHEY, SVGEGT. The V and J ends lost 0 bases and 0 bases respectively, with 7 bases between them. CDR3 size: 15 residues. The CDR3 loop is CASSYSGGSTDTQYF. The CDR3 DNA is TGTGCCAGCAGTTACTCCGGCGGTAGCACAGATACGCAGTATTTT.

The chain carries TRBV5-1 and TRBJ2-7, with D possibly TRBD2 on 5 matching bases. This CDR3 contains 14 residues. Germline V CDR1 and CDR2: SGHRS, YFSETQ. Trimming took off 4 bases at V and 6 bases at J, with 17 bases between the two ends. The CDR3 sequence is CASSRLSEVGEQYF. CDR3 DNA: TGCGCCAGCAGCCGCTTGTCGGAGGTTGGCGAGCAGTACTTC. Filled out from reference TRBV5-1 and TRBJ2-7, the complete variable domain reads KAGVTQTPRYLIKTRGQQVTLSCSPISGHRSVSWYQQTPGQGLQFLFEYFSETQRNKGNFPGRFSGRQFSNSRSEMNVSTLELGDSALYLCASSRLSEVGEQYFGPGTRLTVT.

The chain carries TRBV29-1 and TRBJ1-2, with TRBD1 matching over 7 bases. This CDR3 spans 14 amino acids. V was clipped by 1 base and J by 2 bases; unmatched bases: 4. Germline CDR1 reads SQVTM; CDR2 reads ANQGSEA. The CDR3 DNA reads TGCAGCGTTGAAGTGGACAGGCCCAACTATGGCTACACCTTC. It yields the protein CSVEVDRPNYGYTF.

The V gene is TRBV18, the J gene TRBJ1-1; 7 bases are a match to TRBD1. CDR1 KGHSH and CDR2 LQKENI come from the germline V gene. The CDR3 totals 16 residues. V shed 2 bases and J 2 bases; nucleotides not matched to a gene: 8. The CDR3 coding sequence is TGTGCCAGCTCACCAGTAGAGGGGGCGTTTAACACTGAAGCTTTCTTT. This translates into CASSPVEGAFNTEAFF.

The chain combines TRBV13 with TRBJ2-2; D may be TRBD2 (5 bases). The CDR3 totals 16 residues. Germline V lookup: CDR1 PRHDT, CDR2 FYEKMQ (reference sequence). V was shortened by 5 bases and J by 8 bases, with 21 bases between the two germline ends. Here the CDR3 DNA reads TGTGCCAGCAGCCCCGAGCGTAGAGGGCCGGGTGGGGAGCTGTTTTTT. This codes for CASSPERRGPGGELFF.

This chain links TRBV9 with TRBJ2-1, with D maybe TRBD1 (6 bases). Trimming shortened V by 0 bases and J by 7 bases, and 17 bases separated the two germline ends. Germline CDR1 reads SGDLS; CDR2 reads YYNGEE. The CDR3 contains 16 residues. In DNA form, the CDR3 reads TGTGCCAGCAGCGTAGATCCCAGGGGTCTACGGAATGAGCAGTTCTTC. Its protein product is CASSVDPRGLRNEQFF.

The chain uses TRBV6-1 and TRBJ1-2, with D possibly being TRBD1 (6 bases). Germline CDR1 reads MNHNS; CDR2 reads SASEGT. Trimming took off 2 bases at V and 6 bases at J, with 13 bases between the two ends. CDR3 length: 14 residues. The CDR3 spells CASSEYAGADGYTF. In nucleotides, the CDR3 is TGTGCCAGCAGTGAATATGCAGGGGCGGATGGCTACACCTTC.

This clone showed up just once. The chain links TRBV6-5 to TRBJ1-2; a weak D match, TRBD1 (6 bases). Germline values: CDR1 MNHEY, CDR2 SVGAGI. Trimming pared 2 bases from V and 5 bases from J, leaving 18 bases between. The CDR3 runs to 16 residues. CDR3 loop: CASSYGASGVNYGYTF. In DNA, the CDR3 is TGTGCCAGCAGTTACGGCGCGTCAGGGGTCAATTATGGCTACACCTTC.

V usage is TRBV27 and J usage is TRBJ1-1; the D gene is possibly TRBD1 (6 bases). Trimming took off 6 bases at V and 6 bases at J, with 14 bases between the two ends. The V gene's germline CDR1 is MNHEY and CDR2 SMNVEV (reference sequence). CDR3 length equals 13 residues. The CDR3 sequence is CASRVTGGAEAFF. DNA for the CDR3: TGTGCCAGCAGAGTGACAGGAGGCGCTGAAGCTTTCTTT.

The chain employs TRBV6-1 and TRBJ2-4, with unresolved D. Germline values: CDR1 MNHNS, CDR2 SASEGT. The CDR3 covers 16 residues. V dropped 2 bases and J dropped 1 base, with 12 bases sitting between them. The CDR3, as DNA: TGTGCCAGCAGTGAAATGGTGACAAACGCCAAAAACATTCAGTACTTC. As protein: CASSEMVTNAKNIQYF.

The rearrangement uses TRBV30 and TRBJ1-2; D remains unclear. The V gene lost 3 bases and the J gene lost 5 bases, with 10 bases spanning the gap. Germline lookup yields CDR1 GTSNPN and CDR2 SVGIG (reference sequence). The CDR3 extends over 12 amino acids. The CDR3 DNA is TGTGCCTGGAGACTGGGCGGGTATGGCTACACCTTC. Protein product: CAWRLGGYGYTF.

The chain combines TRBV6-6 with TRBJ2-7; 8 positions agree with TRBD2. The germline gives CDR1 MNHNY, CDR2 SVGAGI (reference sequence). V gave up 1 base and J gave up 6 bases; unmatched junction bases: 11. There are 16 residues in the CDR3. This chain's CDR3 is CASSYYLREGLVEQYF. DNA of the CDR3: TGTGCCAGCAGTTACTACCTACGGGAGGGCCTGGTCGAGCAGTACTTC.

The chain is built from TRBV6-5 and TRBJ1-6; D possibly corresponds to TRBD1 (5 bases). The CDR3 extends over 13 amino acids. V was trimmed by 11 bases and J by 6 bases, leaving 14 bases between them. CDR1 and CDR2 from the germline V gene are MNHEY and SVGAGI. The CDR3: CAVRGNTNSPLHF. The CDR3, as DNA: TGTGCCGTCCGGGGGAATACTAATTCACCCCTCCACTTT.

The chain uses TRBV25-1 and TRBJ2-2; D might be TRBD2 (5 bases). Per the germline V gene, CDR1 is MGHDK and CDR2 is SYGVNS. Trimming removed 2 bases from V and 6 bases from J, with 13 bases in between. This CDR3 region has 15 residues. For the CDR3, the DNA is TGTGCCAGCAGTGAAAAGATTCGGGGATCCGGGGAGCTGTTTTTT. Translated, it gives CASSEKIRGSGELFF.

V is TRBV5-1 and J is TRBJ1-1; possibly TRBD1 for D (6 bases). This CDR3 comprises 15 residues. The germline gives CDR1 SGHRS, CDR2 YFSETQ. Between the trimmed V and J ends, which lost 2 bases and 0 bases, there was a span of 11 bases. The CDR3: CASSFWTALNTEAFF. CDR3 in DNA: TGCGCCAGCAGCTTTTGGACAGCCTTGAACACTGAAGCTTTCTTT.

This chain joins TRBV3-1 (or the pseudogene TRBV3-2) and TRBJ2-3, with 11 bases identical to TRBD2. V shed 4 bases, J shed 1 base, and the junction held 25 bases outside the gene matches. The CDR3 is 23 amino acids. The V gene's germline CDR1 is LGHDT and CDR2 YNNKEL (reference sequence). The CDR3 sequence: CASSPLKTSGSLWVGKGTDTQYF. CDR3 DNA: TGTGCCAGCAGCCCACTAAAAACTAGCGGGAGCCTATGGGTGGGAAAGGGCACAGATACGCAGTATTTT.

This clone has more than one count but fewer than ten. V usage is TRBV30 and J usage is TRBJ2-7; TRBD1 matches 9 bases. The CDR3 is made up of 15 amino acids. Germline assignment: CDR1 GTSNPN and CDR2 SVGIG (reference sequence). V was clipped by 5 bases and J by 4 bases; unmatched bases: 12. The CDR3 sequence is CAWGPGQGIVYEQYF. In DNA form, the CDR3 reads TGTGCCTGGGGCCCAGGACAGGGGATCGTATACGAGCAGTACTTC.

This clone was detected only once. V and J are TRBV6-5 and TRBJ2-3, with 10 bases matching TRBD1. The germline V gene encodes CDR1 MNHEY and CDR2 SVGAGI. V was pared by 8 bases and J by 3 bases, with 8 bases of the junction left unmatched. The CDR3 is 15 residues long. The CDR3 region has the DNA TGTGCCAGCTCGGGACAGGGGAGGCGAACAGATACGCAGTATTTT. Its translation: CASSGQGRRTDTQYF.

The chain joins TRBV7-9 to TRBJ1-2; 7 bases align to TRBD1. CDR1 SEHNR and CDR2 FQNEAQ come from the germline V gene (reference sequence). V trimming: 5 bases; J trimming: 6 bases; junction bases outside the gene matches: 15. CDR3 size: 16 residues. The CDR3 reads CASSLQEPRGANGYTF. The CDR3 nucleotides are TGTGCCAGCAGCCTACAGGAACCCAGGGGGGCAAATGGCTACACCTTC.

The chain carries TRBV28 and TRBJ1-1, with TRBD1 matching over 7 bases. This CDR3 is built from 14 residues. The V gene end was trimmed by 6 bases and the J gene end by 1 base; junction bases not matched to a gene: 5. The germline CDR1 and CDR2 sequences are MDHEN and SYDVKM. Here the CDR3 reads CASRPGTANTEAFF. CDR3 DNA: TGTGCCAGCAGACCCGGGACAGCGAACACTGAAGCTTTCTTT.

This chain joins TRBV11-2 and TRBJ1-2, with D perhaps TRBD1 (6 bases). The V gene lost 5 bases and the J gene lost 5 bases, with 21 bases spanning the gap. There are 16 residues in the CDR3. In germline, CDR1 is SGHAT, CDR2 FQNNGV. The CDR3 DNA reads as TGTGCCAGCAGCCGCATTAGGACAGAAAAAAAATATGGCTACACCTTC. Protein: CASSRIRTEKKYGYTF. The complete variable domain, with remaining parts taken from reference TRBV11-2 and TRBJ1-2, reads EAGVAQSPRYKIIEKRQSVAFWCNPISGHATLYWYQQILGQGPKLLIQFQNNGVVDDSQLPKDRFSAERLKGVDSTLKIQPAKLEDSAVYLCASSRIRTEKKYGYTFGSGTRLTVV.

This clone occurred once. The chain combines TRBV28 with TRBJ1-3; D is undetermined. With 3 bases removed from V and 0 bases from J, the gap between germline ends came to 6 bases. Germline V gene sequence: CDR1 MDHEN, CDR2 SYDVKM. The CDR3 has 14 amino acids. The CDR3 region is CASSFLNSGNTIYF. The CDR3 DNA is TGTGCCAGCAGTTTTCTTAACTCTGGAAACACCATATATTTT.